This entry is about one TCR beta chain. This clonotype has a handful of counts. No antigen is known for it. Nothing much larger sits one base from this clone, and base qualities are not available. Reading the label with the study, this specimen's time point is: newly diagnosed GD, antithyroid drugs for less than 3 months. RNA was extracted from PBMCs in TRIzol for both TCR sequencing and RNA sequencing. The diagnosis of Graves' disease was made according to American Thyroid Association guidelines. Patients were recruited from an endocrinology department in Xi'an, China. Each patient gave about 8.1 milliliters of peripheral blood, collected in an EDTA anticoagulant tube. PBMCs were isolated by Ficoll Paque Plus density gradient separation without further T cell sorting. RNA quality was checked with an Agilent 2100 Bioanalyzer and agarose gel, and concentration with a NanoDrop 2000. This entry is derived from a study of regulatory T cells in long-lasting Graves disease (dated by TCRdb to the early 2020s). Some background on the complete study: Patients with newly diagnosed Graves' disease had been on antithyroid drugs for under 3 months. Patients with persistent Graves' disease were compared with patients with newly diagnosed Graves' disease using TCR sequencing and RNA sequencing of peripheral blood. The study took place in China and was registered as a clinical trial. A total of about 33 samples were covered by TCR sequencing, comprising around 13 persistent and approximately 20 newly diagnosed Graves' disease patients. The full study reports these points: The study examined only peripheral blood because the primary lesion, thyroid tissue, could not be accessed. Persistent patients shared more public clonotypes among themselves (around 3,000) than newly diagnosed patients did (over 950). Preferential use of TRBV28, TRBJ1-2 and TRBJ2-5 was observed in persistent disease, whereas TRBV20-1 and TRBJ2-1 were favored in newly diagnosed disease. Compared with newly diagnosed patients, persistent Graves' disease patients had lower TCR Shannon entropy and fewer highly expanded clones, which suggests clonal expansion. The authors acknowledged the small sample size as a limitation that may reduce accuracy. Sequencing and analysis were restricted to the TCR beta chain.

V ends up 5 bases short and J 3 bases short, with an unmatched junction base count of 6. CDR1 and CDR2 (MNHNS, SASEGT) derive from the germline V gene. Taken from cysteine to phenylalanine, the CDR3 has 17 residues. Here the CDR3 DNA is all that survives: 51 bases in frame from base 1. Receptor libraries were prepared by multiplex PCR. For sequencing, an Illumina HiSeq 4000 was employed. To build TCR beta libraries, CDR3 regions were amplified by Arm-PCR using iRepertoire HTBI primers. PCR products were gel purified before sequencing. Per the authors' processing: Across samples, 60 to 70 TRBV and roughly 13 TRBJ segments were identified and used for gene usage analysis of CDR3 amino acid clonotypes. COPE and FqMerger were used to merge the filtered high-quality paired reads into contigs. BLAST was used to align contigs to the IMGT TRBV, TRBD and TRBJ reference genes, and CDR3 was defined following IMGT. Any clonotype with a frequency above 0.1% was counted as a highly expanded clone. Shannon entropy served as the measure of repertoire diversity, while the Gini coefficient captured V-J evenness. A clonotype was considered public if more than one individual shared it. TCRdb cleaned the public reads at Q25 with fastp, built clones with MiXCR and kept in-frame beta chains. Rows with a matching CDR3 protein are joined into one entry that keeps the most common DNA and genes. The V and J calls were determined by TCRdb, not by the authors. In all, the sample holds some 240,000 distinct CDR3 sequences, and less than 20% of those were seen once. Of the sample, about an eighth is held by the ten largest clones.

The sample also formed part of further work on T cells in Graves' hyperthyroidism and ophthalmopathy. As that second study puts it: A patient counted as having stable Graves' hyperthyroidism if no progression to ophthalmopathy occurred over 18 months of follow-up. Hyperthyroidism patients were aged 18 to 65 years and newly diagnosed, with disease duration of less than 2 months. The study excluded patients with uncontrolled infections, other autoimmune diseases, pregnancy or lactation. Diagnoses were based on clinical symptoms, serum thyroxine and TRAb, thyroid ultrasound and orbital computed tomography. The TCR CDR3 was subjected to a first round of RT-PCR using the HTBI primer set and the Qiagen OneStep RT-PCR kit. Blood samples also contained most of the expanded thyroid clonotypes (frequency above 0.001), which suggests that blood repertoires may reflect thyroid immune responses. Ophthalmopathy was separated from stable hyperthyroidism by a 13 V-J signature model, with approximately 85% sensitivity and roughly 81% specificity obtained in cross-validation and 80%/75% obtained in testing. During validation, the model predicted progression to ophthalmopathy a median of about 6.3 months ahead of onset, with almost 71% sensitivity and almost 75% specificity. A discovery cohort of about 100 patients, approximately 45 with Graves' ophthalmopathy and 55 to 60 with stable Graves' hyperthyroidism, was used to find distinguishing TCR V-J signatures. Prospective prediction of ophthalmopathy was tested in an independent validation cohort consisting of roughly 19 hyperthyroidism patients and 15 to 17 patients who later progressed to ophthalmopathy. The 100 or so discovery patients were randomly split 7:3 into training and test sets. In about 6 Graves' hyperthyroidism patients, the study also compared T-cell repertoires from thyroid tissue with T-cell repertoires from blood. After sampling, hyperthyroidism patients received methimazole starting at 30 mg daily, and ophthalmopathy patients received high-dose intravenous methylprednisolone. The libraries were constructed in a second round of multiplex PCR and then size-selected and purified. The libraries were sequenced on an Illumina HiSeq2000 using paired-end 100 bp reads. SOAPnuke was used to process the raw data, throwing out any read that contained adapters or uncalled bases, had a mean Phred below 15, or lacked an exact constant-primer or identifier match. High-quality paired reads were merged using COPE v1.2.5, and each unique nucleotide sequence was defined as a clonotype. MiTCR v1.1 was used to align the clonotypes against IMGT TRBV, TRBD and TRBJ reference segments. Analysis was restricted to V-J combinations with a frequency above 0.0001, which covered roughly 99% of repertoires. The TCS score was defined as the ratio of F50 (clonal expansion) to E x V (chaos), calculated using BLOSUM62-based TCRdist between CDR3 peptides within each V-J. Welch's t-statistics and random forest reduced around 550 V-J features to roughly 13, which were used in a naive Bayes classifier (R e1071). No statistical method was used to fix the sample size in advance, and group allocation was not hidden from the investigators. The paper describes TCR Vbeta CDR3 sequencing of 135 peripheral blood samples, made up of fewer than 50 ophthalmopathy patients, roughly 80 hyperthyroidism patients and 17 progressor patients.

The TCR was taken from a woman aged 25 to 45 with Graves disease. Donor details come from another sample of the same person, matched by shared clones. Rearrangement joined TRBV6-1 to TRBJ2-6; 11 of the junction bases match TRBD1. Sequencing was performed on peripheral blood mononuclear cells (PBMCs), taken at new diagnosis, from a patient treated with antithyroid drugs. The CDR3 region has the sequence CASSSGQGAFGANVLTF. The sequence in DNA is TGTGCCAGCAGTAGTGGACAGGGGGCTTTTGGGGCCAACGTCCTGACTTTC.